The 27 T cell receptor beta chains given below trace back to one sample, sequenced in a study of blood T cell repertoires in COVID-19. Generated by immunoSEQ multiplex PCR, the TCRdb table keeps only in-frame clones and is missing some. The table shows around 400,000 clones, with nearly 90% occurring only once. Sequencing was performed on PBMCs or T cells enriched from blood (not recorded which). These receptor sequences come from a young woman who had been exposed to COVID-19.

The CDR3 nucleotides read TGTGCCAGCAGGTCGGGTGGCAATCAGCCCCAGCATTTT. This gives the protein CASRSGGNQPQHF. The chain employs TRBV6-5 and TRBJ1-5, with D unresolved. Looked up from germline, CDR1 is MNHEY and CDR2 is SVGAGI. V lost 6 bases and J 2 bases, leaving 8 bases between the germline ends. The CDR3 runs 13 residues.

CDR3 sequence (DNA): TGTGCCAGCAGCATAGTTGAGAGGACTGAAGCTTTCTTT. Translation gives CASSIVERTEAFF. The J gene is TRBJ1-1, the V gene TRBV7-9; D is unresolved. The CDR3 sequence is 13 residues long. Between the trimmed V and J ends, which lost 5 bases and 5 bases, there was a span of 12 bases. Per the germline V gene, CDR1 is SEHNR and CDR2 is FQNEAQ (reference sequence).

This chain links TRBV28 with TRBJ2-5; D might be TRBD2 (5 bases). The germline V gene encodes CDR1 MDHEN and CDR2 SYDVKM. The CDR3 length is 14 residues. The germline V and J ends were trimmed by 4 bases and 5 bases, with 14 bases remaining between them. The CDR3 DNA reads TGTGCCAGCAGTTCCCTACTAGTTGTTGAGACCCAGTACTTC. As protein: CASSSLLVVETQYF.

The chain recombines TRBV5-1 with TRBJ2-7, with D tentatively TRBD2 (5 bases). The CDR3 is made up of 15 amino acids. Trimming left V 4 bases short and J 2 bases short, with 16 bases between. CDR1 is SGHRS, CDR2 YFSETQ, per germline. CDR3 residues: CASSPERRATYEQYF. CDR3 sequence (DNA): TGCGCCAGCAGCCCGGAGAGGCGGGCCACCTACGAGCAGTACTTC.

This clone has just one count. The chain recombines TRBV11-2 with TRBJ2-5, with 12 bases fitting TRBD2. V shed 2 bases, J shed 5 bases, and the junction held 12 bases outside the gene matches. Germline V gene data show CDR1 as SGHAT and CDR2 as FQNNGV. This CDR3 is built from 18 residues. The CDR3 spells CASSLRSKLAGGGETQYF. The CDR3 DNA follows: TGTGCCAGCAGCTTACGCTCGAAACTAGCGGGGGGCGGGGAGACCCAGTACTTC.

The chain carries TRBV15 and TRBJ1-5; 8 positions match TRBD1. Looked up from germline, CDR1 is LNHNV and CDR2 is YYDKDF (reference sequence). The CDR3 totals 17 residues. The trim removed 3 bases at V and 4 bases at J, leaving 11 bases unmatched. The CDR3 nucleotides are TGTGCCACCAGCAGTGGGACAGGTATGGCCCATAATCAGCCCCAGCATTTT. The encoded protein is CATSSGTGMAHNQPQHF.

V usage is TRBV19 and J usage is TRBJ1-5; 9 positions agree with TRBD1. V shed 3 bases, J shed 7 bases, and the junction held 4 bases outside the gene matches. This CDR3 has 14 residues. Germline V gene lookup returns CDR1 LNHDA and CDR2 SQIVND (reference sequence). The CDR3 spells CASSMDRGGQPQHF. The DNA for the CDR3 is TGTGCCAGTAGTATGGACAGGGGAGGACAGCCCCAGCATTTT.

The chain employs TRBV6-1 and TRBJ1-1; 8 bases are a match to TRBD1. This CDR3 is built from 15 residues. From germline, CDR1 is MNHNS and CDR2 SASEGT. The trim removed 5 bases at V and 0 bases at J, leaving 5 bases unmatched. This chain's CDR3 is CASSPRQGMNTEAFF. In DNA form, the CDR3 reads TGTGCCAGCAGTCCACGACAGGGGATGAACACTGAAGCTTTCTTT.

This chain uses TRBV4-1 with TRBJ1-3, with TRBD1 as a possible D gene (5 bases). Germline V gives CDR1 MGHRA, CDR2 YSYEKL. Deletions cut 0 bases from V and 1 base from J, with 13 bases between. The CDR3 runs 17 residues. CDR3 coding DNA: TGCGCCAGCAGCCAAGATCATCAGGGTTTTTCTGGAAACACCATATATTTT. This codes for CASSQDHQGFSGNTIYF.

This clone was seen only once. The J gene is TRBJ2-2, the V gene TRBV4-3; possible D gene TRBD2, 6 bases. Trimming stripped 0 bases from V and 4 bases from J, with 24 bases between. The CDR3 covers 20 residues. CDR1 LGHNA and CDR2 YSLEER come from the germline V gene. CDR3 nucleotide sequence: TGCGCCAGCAGCCAAGATTGGGGGGAGAGGTTTAACGGGGTCACCGGGGAGCTGTTTTTT. Protein product: CASSQDWGERFNGVTGELFF.

The chain is built from TRBV18 and TRBJ1-4, with a possible D match to TRBD1 (5 bases). V gave up 0 bases and J gave up 0 bases, with 11 bases separating them. Looked up from germline, CDR1 is KGHSH and CDR2 is LQKENI. The CDR3 length is 17 residues. This chain's CDR3 is CASSPPGQLTTNEKLFF. The CDR3 DNA is TGTGCCAGCTCACCACCGGGGCAGCTTACAACTAATGAAAAACTGTTTTTT.

This clone was detected only once. The V call is TRBV3-1 (or the pseudogene TRBV3-2), the J call TRBJ1-5; 8 bases map to TRBD1. The germline CDR1 and CDR2 sequences are LGHDT and YNNKEL (reference sequence). The CDR3 has 15 amino acids. Trimming at V came to 5 bases and at J to 3 bases, leaving 6 bases not matched to a gene. CDR3 protein: CASSSGQASNQPQHF. The CDR3 coding sequence is TGTGCCAGCAGCTCGGGACAGGCCTCCAATCAGCCCCAGCATTTT.

This rearrangement joins TRBV11-2 to TRBJ2-7, with D possibly being TRBD2 (5 bases). The CDR3 spans 14 residues. Trimming took off 5 bases at V and 0 bases at J, with 11 bases between the two ends. Germline values: CDR1 SGHAT, CDR2 FQNNGV. The CDR3 protein is CASSRMGSSYEQYF. The CDR3 bases are TGTGCCAGCAGCCGAATGGGGAGCTCCTACGAGCAGTACTTC.

The chain has TRBV21-1 and TRBJ2-7; TRBD2 is the table's D call and was not checked against the DNA. TRBV21-1 is termed a pseudogene. The length of the CDR3 is 17 residues. Written as DNA, the CDR3 is TGTGCCAGCAGCGCTGATGGGGGACTAGCTGACCCCTACGAGCAGTACTTC. Its protein product is CASSADGGLADPYEQYF.

The chain links TRBV7-9 to TRBJ2-1, with 14 positions matching TRBD2. V gave up 4 bases and J gave up 6 bases; unmatched junction bases: 14. Germline values: CDR1 SEHNR, CDR2 FQNEAQ (reference sequence). This CDR3 contains 19 residues. The CDR3, as DNA: TGTGCCAGCAGCTACAGCGATCCGGGACTAGCGGGAGTCGGCAATGAGCAGTTCTTC. Translating gives CASSYSDPGLAGVGNEQFF.

This clone was observed a handful of times. The chain uses TRBV7-6 and TRBJ1-1, with D possibly being TRBD1 (5 bases). CDR1 is SGHVS and CDR2 is FNYEAQ in the germline V gene. The CDR3 is 12 amino acids. Trimming left V 5 bases short and J 11 bases short, with 15 bases between. CDR3 nucleotide sequence: TGTGCCAGCAGCCCCATAGGGGTTGGGGCTTTCTTT. The encoded protein is CASSPIGVGAFF.

The rearrangement joins TRBV30 to TRBJ1-6, with D possibly TRBD1 on 5 matching bases. Germline V gives CDR1 GTSNPN, CDR2 SVGIG (reference sequence). The CDR3 consists of 13 residues. V lost 4 bases and J lost 8, with 12 bases in between. This CDR3 is CAWTLTAHSPLHF. DNA for the CDR3: TGTGCCTGGACCCTGACAGCACATTCACCCCTCCACTTT.

This chain links TRBV28 with TRBJ2-1, with D possibly being TRBD2 (6 bases). The CDR3 is 14 amino acids. The V end was cut by 6 bases, the J end by 5 bases, with 14 bases between. Per the germline V gene, CDR1 is MDHEN and CDR2 is SYDVKM. The CDR3 region is CASSLPGLHNEQFF. The CDR3 bases are TGTGCCAGCAGCTTACCGGGACTTCACAATGAGCAGTTCTTC. The whole variable domain, remainder taken from reference TRBV28 and TRBJ2-1, is DVKVTQSSRYLVKRTGEKVFLECVQDMDHENMFWYRQDPGLGLRLIYFSYDVKMKEKGDIPEGYSVSREKKERFSLILESASTNQTSMYLCASSLPGLHNEQFFGPGTRLTVL.

This clone is a singleton in its sample. The chain links TRBV24-1 to TRBJ2-2, with no clear D. The CDR3 length is 15 residues. Per germline, CDR1 KGHDR and CDR2 SFDVKD. V was clipped by 2 bases and J by 8 bases, with 14 bases between them. The CDR3 DNA sequence: TGTGCCACCAGTGATTCTCCCCTATCGAAAGGGGAGCTGTTTTTT. Translated, it gives CATSDSPLSKGELFF.

The CDR3 nucleotides are TGCGCCAGCAGCCAAGATTGGACAGGGGAGCGGTATGGCTACACCTTC. This sequence encodes CASSQDWTGERYGYTF. V and J are TRBV4-3 and TRBJ1-2; TRBD1 matches at 9 bases. The V gene end was trimmed by 0 bases and the J gene end by 5 bases; junction bases not matched to a gene: 7. The germline V gene has CDR1 LGHNA and CDR2 YSLEER. CDR3 size: 16 residues.

The rearrangement uses TRBV6-5 and TRBJ2-7; 7 positions match TRBD2. With V trimmed by 10 bases and J by 0 bases, 9 bases remained unmatched. Germline loops: CDR1 MNHEY, CDR2 SVGAGI. The CDR3 runs to 14 residues. The CDR3: CATLGRGSSYEQYF. The DNA of the CDR3 is TGTGCCACGTTGGGGCGGGGGAGCTCCTACGAGCAGTACTTC.

The chain has TRBV28 and TRBJ1-2; 8 bases line up with TRBD1. The CDR3 totals 15 residues. With 6 bases clipped from V and 4 bases from J, the junction kept 10 bases outside the gene matches. CDR1 and CDR2 from the germline V gene are MDHEN and SYDVKM. As DNA, the CDR3 is TGTGCCAGCAGGCGAGGGGGACAGGTGGCCTATGGCTACACCTTC. This codes for CASRRGGQVAYGYTF.

Points on this clone: The sample contains more than one DNA sequence encoding this CDR3. The V and J genes are TRBV7-2 and TRBJ2-7, with TRBD2 matching 13 bases. The CDR3 runs 15 residues. In germline, CDR1 is SGHTA, CDR2 FQGNSA. Trimming cost V 4 bases and J 4 bases; bases outside gene matches: 4. The CDR3 here is CASSSTSGRMYEQYF. The CDR3 DNA reads TGTGCCAGCAGCTCGACTAGCGGGAGGATGTACGAGCAGTACTTC.

The CDR3 loop is CASSPRTANTEAFF. CDR3 in DNA: TGTGCCAGCAGCCCAAGGACAGCCAACACTGAAGCTTTCTTT. V is TRBV13 and J is TRBJ1-1; possible D gene TRBD1, 6 bases. The CDR3 sequence is 14 residues long. The V end lost 5 bases, the J end lost 2 bases, and 12 bases lay between the germline ends. Germline V gene sequence: CDR1 PRHDT, CDR2 FYEKMQ (reference sequence).

The chain is built from TRBV18 and TRBJ2-7; unclear D gene. CDR1 and CDR2 from the germline V gene are KGHSH and LQKENI. The V gene lost 6 bases and the J gene lost 3 bases, with 18 bases spanning the gap. This CDR3 spans 15 amino acids. The CDR3 DNA sequence: TGTGCCAGCTCCCCCGGGTCGGGTATTGACTACGAGCAGTACTTC. This translates into CASSPGSGIDYEQYF.

This chain joins TRBV11-2 and TRBJ1-2, with TRBD1 as a possible D gene (6 bases). Deletions cut 5 bases from V and 4 bases from J, with 11 bases between. Germline loops: CDR1 SGHAT, CDR2 FQNNGV. The CDR3 is 13 residues long. CDR3 residues: CASSGRGVYGYTF. The CDR3, as DNA: TGTGCCAGCAGCGGCAGGGGCGTCTATGGCTACACCTTC.

This chain uses TRBV3-1 (or the pseudogene TRBV3-2) with TRBJ2-3; D perhaps matches TRBD1 (5 bases). Germline CDR1 and CDR2: LGHDT and YNNKEL (reference sequence). The length of the CDR3 is 15 residues. The V end lost 0 bases, the J end lost 5 bases, and 12 bases lay between the germline ends. CDR3 sequence: CASSQDGGAQDTQYF. CDR3 sequence (DNA): TGTGCCAGCAGCCAAGATGGTGGGGCCCAAGATACGCAGTATTTT.